The 21 T cell receptor beta chains below all came from one sample that was sequenced in a study of beta chain features in type 1 diabetes. Sequencing targeted expressed TCRB transcripts, as all isolated RNA had been reverse transcribed. Repertoires were generated with immunoSEQ multiplex PCR, while TCRdb's copy carries only in-frame clones and drops some. The top ten hold around 0.017% of the sample, which has about 250,000 clones, 11% seen once. Regarding the study as a whole: There was a moderate but significant shortening of TCRB CDR3s in all four CD4+ subsets of Type 1 diabetes patients.

These receptors lack a known antigen. The sequencing input was naive CD4+ T cells from blood. The receptors stem from a man younger than 40 with type 1 diabetes.

This clone was detected only a few times. The chain has TRBV30 and TRBJ1-1; tentatively, D is TRBD1 (6 bases). With 5 bases removed from V and 4 bases from J, the gap between germline ends came to 11 bases. This CDR3 is built from 12 residues. CDR1 is GTSNPN, CDR2 SVGIG, per germline (reference sequence). DNA for the CDR3: TGTGCCTGGGGACAGTTTCCCACTGAAGCTTTCTTT. Translated, it gives CAWGQFPTEAFF.

The CDR3 loop reads CAISDGIRGAGYGYTF. The CDR3 DNA follows: TGTGCCATCAGTGATGGGATCAGGGGGGCCGGCTATGGCTACACCTTC. This sequence joins TRBV10-3 and TRBJ1-2, with 7 bases aligning to TRBD1. The CDR3 consists of 16 residues. The V gene end was trimmed by 3 bases and the J gene end by 4 bases; junction bases not matched to a gene: 11. CDR1 and CDR2 from the germline V gene are ENHRY and SYGVKD.

DNA for the CDR3: TGCGCCAGCAGCCAAGGGTCGCGCGGGGGCACGCAGTATTTT. This gives the protein CASSQGSRGGTQYF. The chain recombines TRBV4-3 with TRBJ2-3, with D perhaps TRBD2 (7 bases). V lost 1 base to trimming and J lost 9 bases, with 14 bases between them. The germline CDR1 and CDR2 sequences are LGHNA and YSLEER. This CDR3 region has 14 residues.

This clone was detected only once. V is TRBV5-4 and J is TRBJ2-7; TRBD2 might be the D (6 bases). V lost 4 bases and J lost 3, with 17 bases in between. Germline V gene sequence: CDR1 SGHNT, CDR2 YYREEE (reference sequence). This CDR3 is built from 15 residues. CDR3 DNA sequence: TGTGCCAGCAGCGCGGGACGCCAGGCCCTCTACGAGCAGTACTTC. Protein product: CASSAGRQALYEQYF.

V gene TRBV11-2 combines with J gene TRBJ2-3; 9 bases match TRBD2. After removal of 6 bases from V and 3 bases from J, the junction contained 13 bases not matched to a gene. CDR3 length: 17 residues. The V gene's germline CDR1 is SGHAT and CDR2 FQNNGV. CDR3 in DNA: TGTGCCAGCAGGCGTGGGGGACTAGCCGGGTCGACAGATACGCAGTATTTT. Translation gives CASRRGGLAGSTDTQYF.

The chain recombines TRBV9 with TRBJ1-2; no definite D call. Between the trimmed V and J ends, which lost 1 base and 4 bases, there was a span of 5 bases. The CDR3 consists of 12 residues. Germline CDR1 is SGDLS and CDR2 is YYNGEE. CDR3 amino acids: CASSVTSYGYTF. For the CDR3, the DNA is TGTGCCAGCAGCGTAACAAGCTATGGCTACACCTTC.

This clone was recorded a few times. This chain uses TRBV6-5 with TRBJ1-4, with 8 bases fitting TRBD1. The germline gives CDR1 MNHEY, CDR2 SVGAGI. The CDR3 has 15 amino acids. Unmatched junction bases numbered 11, after V lost 2 bases and J lost 12 bases. CDR3 residues: CASSYTRDRTMELFF. In DNA, the CDR3 is TGTGCCAGCAGTTACACCCGGGACAGGACGATGGAACTGTTTTTT.

This clone turned up a few times. The chain recombines TRBV5-6 with TRBJ2-1; perhaps TRBD1 as D (5 bases). Germline CDR1 SGHDT, CDR2 YYEEEE. V lost 2 bases to trimming and J lost 2 bases, with 14 bases between them. This CDR3 has 16 residues. This CDR3 is CASSFGMDKTYNEQFF. DNA of the CDR3: TGTGCCAGCAGCTTTGGGATGGACAAGACCTACAATGAGCAGTTCTTC.

The V call is TRBV6-5, the J call TRBJ2-7; 9 bases map to TRBD1. Germline V gene lookup returns CDR1 MNHEY and CDR2 SVGAGI. The CDR3 is 14 residues long. After removal of 6 bases from V and 5 bases from J, the junction contained 8 bases not matched to a gene. The CDR3 coding sequence is TGTGCCAGCAGCGAACAGGGGGCGCTTAACGAGCAGTACTTC. It is translated as CASSEQGALNEQYF.

The genes are TRBV10-2 and TRBJ1-1; a possible D gene is TRBD1 (5 bases). Germline V gene lookup returns CDR1 WSHSY and CDR2 SAAADI. The CDR3 is made up of 14 amino acids. Trimming pared 3 bases from V and 3 bases from J, leaving 11 bases between. The CDR3 region is CASSDSQGDTEAFF. The DNA of the CDR3 is TGCGCCAGCAGTGACTCCCAGGGTGACACTGAAGCTTTCTTT.

The V gene is TRBV18, the J gene TRBJ2-7; tentatively, D is TRBD1 (5 bases). CDR1 and CDR2 (germline): KGHSH, LQKENI. The CDR3 totals 13 residues. V dropped 3 bases and J dropped 4 bases, with 10 bases sitting between them. The CDR3 DNA reads TGTGCCAGCTCACCGCGACAGCAATACGAGCAGTACTTC. It codes for CASSPRQQYEQYF.

The chain recombines TRBV5-1 with TRBJ2-7, with 8 bases that match TRBD1. V trimming: 3 bases; J trimming: 5 bases; junction bases outside the gene matches: 10. Looked up from germline, CDR1 is SGHRS and CDR2 is YFSETQ. This CDR3 is built from 15 residues. The DNA of the CDR3 is TGCGCCAGCAGCTCAACAGGGGGATCCTGGGACGAGCAGTACTTC. It is translated as CASSSTGGSWDEQYF.

This clone was found a few times. This chain links TRBV7-9 with TRBJ2-5; D unresolved. The CDR3 length is 10 residues. Germline-derived CDR1 and CDR2 are SEHNR and FQNEAQ (reference sequence). Trimming removed 6 bases from V and 5 bases from J, with 4 bases in between. CDR3 in DNA: TGTGCCAGCAGTATTGAGACCCAGTACTTC. Protein sequence: CASSIETQYF.

The chain is built from TRBV7-6 and TRBJ2-7; D perhaps matches TRBD2 (5 bases). There are 13 residues in the CDR3. V was cut by 1 base and J by 4 bases, with 8 bases left in between. The germline V gene has CDR1 SGHVS and CDR2 FNYEAQ. Here the CDR3 reads CASSLGRPYEQYF. The CDR3 DNA is TGTGCCAGCAGCTTAGGGAGGCCTTACGAGCAGTACTTC.

This clone has only a few counts. V gene TRBV10-3 combines with J gene TRBJ2-6, with TRBD2 as a possible D gene (6 bases). Germline CDR1 ENHRY, CDR2 SYGVKD. The ends were cut back, 10 bases at V and 0 bases at J, with 16 bases in the middle. The CDR3 is 16 residues long. CDR3 region: CASRSGGSSGANVLTF. In DNA, the CDR3 is TGTGCCAGCCGGTCCGGAGGGTCCTCTGGGGCCAACGTCCTGACTTTC.

The chain recombines TRBV9 with TRBJ2-5, with 12 bases matching TRBD2. Germline loops: CDR1 SGDLS, CDR2 YYNGEE. After removal of 4 bases from V and 4 bases from J, the junction contained 5 bases not matched to a gene. This CDR3 is built from 15 residues. CDR3 in amino acids: CASSPKLAGGETQYF. The CDR3 DNA reads TGTGCCAGCAGCCCTAAACTAGCGGGGGGAGAGACCCAGTACTTC.

The chain has TRBV7-3 and TRBJ2-2; D may be TRBD1 (6 bases). This CDR3 is 14 amino acids long. Germline lookup yields CDR1 SGHTA and CDR2 FQGTGA. The V and J ends lost 1 base and 7 bases respectively, with 10 bases between them. The chain's CDR3 is CASSLRQAGGELFF. The CDR3 coding sequence is TGTGCCAGCAGCTTAAGACAGGCAGGCGGGGAGCTGTTTTTT.

This clone was detected a few times. The V gene is TRBV5-4, the J gene TRBJ2-3; tentatively, D is TRBD1 (6 bases). Trimming left V 9 bases short and J 5 bases short, with 19 bases between. The CDR3 length is 14 residues. Per the germline V gene, CDR1 is SGHNT and CDR2 is YYREEE (reference sequence). The CDR3 region is CATEIPLRGDTQYF. CDR3 nucleotide sequence: TGTGCCACGGAAATCCCCCTCAGGGGAGATACGCAGTATTTT.

This clone was seen a few times. The V call is TRBV5-6, the J call TRBJ2-5; a weak D match, TRBD2 (5 bases). CDR3 length: 13 amino acids. Germline assignment: CDR1 SGHDT and CDR2 YYEEEE. V was shortened by 4 bases and J by 6 bases, with 13 bases between the two germline ends. The CDR3: CASSLGVAKTQYF. Here the CDR3 DNA reads TGTGCCAGCAGCCTGGGAGTCGCGAAGACCCAGTACTTC.

This clone came up a few times. CDR3 in amino acids: CASRSWGDGYTF. In DNA, the CDR3 is TGTGCCAGCAGATCCTGGGGGGATGGCTACACCTTC. The V and J genes are TRBV7-9 and TRBJ1-2; D is possibly TRBD1 (5 bases). CDR3 length: 12 amino acids. The germline V and J ends were trimmed by 6 bases and 6 bases, with 11 bases remaining between them. From germline, CDR1 is SEHNR and CDR2 FQNEAQ (reference sequence).

CDR3 nucleotides: TGTGCCAGCAGCTTGGGCTTCACAGATACGCAGTATTTT. It yields the protein CASSLGFTDTQYF. The chain has TRBV7-2 and TRBJ2-3; unclear D gene. Germline CDR1 is SGHTA and CDR2 is FQGNSA. This CDR3 comprises 13 residues. V lost 3 bases, J lost 2 bases, and 6 bases lay in between.